A selection of T cell receptor beta chains follows, all from one sample in a study of cytomegalovirus exposure and HLA in healthy donors. Sequencing used immunoSEQ multiplex PCR; TCRdb keeps in-frame clones, though not all of them. The sample lists approximately 120,000 clones; approximately 80% were seen once. Source material: PBMCs. All receptors come from a man aged 50 to 60 in good health and CMV-seronegative. The CDR3 runs from the conserved cysteine through the conserved F or W. Each record gives: J gene, D gene, V gene, clone size, CDR3 DNA, CDR3 protein. A D gene is named only where the DNA matches it firmly. Where a row states a size, it is once, few, many or the class of an expanded clone; other rows omit it.

TRBJ2-3	TRBD2	TRBV6-1	.	TGTGCCAGCAGTGAAAGCGGGGGGGCCCCAGATACGCAGTATTTT	CASSESGGAPDTQYF
TRBJ2-3	.	TRBV6-6	.	TGTGCCAGCAGAACGGGACTCACCACAGATACGCAGTATTTT	CASRTGLTTDTQYF
TRBJ1-1	.	TRBV6-1	.	TGTGCCAGCGTACCCCCCGCGGACTTCACTGAAGCTTTCTTT	CASVPPADFTEAFF
TRBJ1-1	.	TRBV7-2	few	TGTGCCAGCAGCTTAGTGGGCGATTTCACTGAAGCTTTCTTT	CASSLVGDFTEAFF
TRBJ1-3	.	TRBV5-5	.	TGTGCCAGCAGCTCATGGACAGCGTCTGGAAACACCATATATTTT	CASSSWTASGNTIYF
TRBJ1-2	.	TRBV25-1	.	TGTGCCAGCAGTTCGTCGTATGGCTACACCTTC	CASSSSYGYTF
TRBJ1-5	.	TRBV19	.	TGTGCCAGTAGGCTCGCGGCCAGCAATCAGCCCCAGCATTTT	CASRLAASNQPQHF
TRBJ1-1	TRBD1	TRBV25-1	.	TGTGCCAGCAGCCCACAGGGGGCGTCCACTGAAGCTTTCTTT	CASSPQGASTEAFF
TRBJ1-6	.	TRBV9	.	TGTGCCAGCAGCTCCGAAGGGGACTCCTCACCCCTCCACTTT	CASSSEGDSSPLHF
TRBJ2-6	TRBD1	TRBV4-1	.	TGCGCCAGCAGCCGGGGGACAGCCTCCCCTGGGGCCAACGTCCTGACTTTC	CASSRGTASPGANVLTF
TRBJ2-3	TRBD2	TRBV7-2	.	TGTGCCAGCAGCTCCCTTAGGGGCGGGGGGGGAGGTACGCAGTATTTT	CASSSLRGGGGGTQYF
TRBJ1-1	.	TRBV21-1	.	TGTGCCAGCACCGCCAATGCCGGGACAGCCAAGGTTATTAACACTGAAGCTTTCTTT	CASTANAGTAKVINTEAFF
TRBJ1-4	.	TRBV7-9	.	TGTTCCAGCAGACATGGGGCAGAGGCTAATGAAAAACTGTTTTTT	CSSRHGAEANEKLFF
TRBJ2-1	TRBD2	TRBV13	.	TGTGCCAGCAGCCCACGAGCCCTGACTAGCGGGGGCCACAATGAGCAGTTCTTC	CASSPRALTSGGHNEQFF
TRBJ2-1	TRBD1	TRBV11-3	.	TGTGCCAGCAGCTTAGCGGGACAGTGGAATGAGCAGTTCTTC	CASSLAGQWNEQFF
TRBJ1-1	.	TRBV7-3	.	TGTGCCAGCAGCCTACAGGGGAACACTGAAGCTTTCTTT	CASSLQGNTEAFF
TRBJ1-2	.	TRBV4-1	.	TGCGCCAGCAGCCCCCAACTAATGCGGGATTATGGCTACACCTTC	CASSPQLMRDYGYTF
TRBJ2-7	TRBD1	TRBV15	.	TGTGCCACCAGCAAGGACAGGGTCTCCTACGAGCAGTACTTC	CATSKDRVSYEQYF
TRBJ2-2	.	TRBV4-1	.	TGCGCCAGCAGCCAAGAATGGACAGAATCCGGGGAGCTGTTTTTT	CASSQEWTESGELFF
TRBJ2-1	.	TRBV9	.	TGTGCCAGCAGCTACTCGGGGTTGAATGAGCAGTTCTTC	CASSYSGLNEQFF
TRBJ1-1	TRBD1	TRBV18	.	TGTGCCAGCTCAGCAGGGGGTTTGGGTGAAGCTTTCTTT	CASSAGGLGEAFF
TRBJ2-5	.	TRBV6-5	.	TGTGCCAGCAGTTACCTGCGACAAGAGACCCAGTACTTC	CASSYLRQETQYF
TRBJ2-5	TRBD1	TRBV18	.	TGTGCCAGCTCCCTAACCGGGACAGGGGTAGGAGAGACCCAGTACTTC	CASSLTGTGVGETQYF
TRBJ2-4	.	TRBV7-8	.	TGTGCCAGCAGCTTAGTGGGGGGGGCGCGGAACATTCAGTACTTC	CASSLVGGARNIQYF
TRBJ1-4	.	TRBV5-8	.	TGTGCCAGCACCCCCCTCACGGGAGAACATAATGAAAAACTGTTTTTT	CASTPLTGEHNEKLFF
TRBJ2-3	.	TRBV5-1	.	TGCGCCAGCAGCTTTTTGACAGCTAGCACAGATACGCAGTATTTT	CASSFLTASTDTQYF
TRBJ1-3	TRBD1	TRBV5-1	.	TGCGCCAGCAGCCAGACAGGGTCTGGAAACACCATATATTTT	CASSQTGSGNTIYF
TRBJ2-3	.	TRBV11-3	.	TGTGCCAGCAGCTTAGATAGCAGCACAGATACGCAGTATTTT	CASSLDSSTDTQYF
TRBJ1-6	TRBD1	TRBV18	.	TGTGCCAGCTCACCTCGTCGACAGGGCGATTCACCCCTCCACTTT	CASSPRRQGDSPLHF
TRBJ1-2	.	TRBV4-3	few	TGCGCCAGCAGTGACAGTTCTGGCTACACCTTC	CASSDSSGYTF
TRBJ1-1	.	TRBV30	.	TGTGCCTGGAGGAAGCAGGTAGAAGCTTTCTTT	CAWRKQVEAFF
TRBJ2-2	TRBD2	TRBV4-3	few	TGCGCCAGCAGCGCACTAGCGGGGAACACCGGGGAGCTGTTTTTT	CASSALAGNTGELFF
TRBJ2-5	.	TRBV5-5	.	TGTGCCAGCAGCTTGGCCTCCGGCAGGGCGGTTTCGGAGACCCAGTACTTC	CASSLASGRAVSETQYF
TRBJ2-7	.	TRBV19	.	TGTGCCAGTAGTCAGCAGACAGACAGCTCCTACGAGCAGTACTTC	CASSQQTDSSYEQYF
TRBJ1-2	TRBD1	TRBV4-3	once	TGCGCCAGCAGCCCCCGGACAGGGGCGACAACCTATGGCTACACCTTC	CASSPRTGATTYGYTF
TRBJ1-2	TRBD1	TRBV6-1	few	TGTGCCAGCAGTGTATACAGGGGCGGCTACACCTTC	CASSVYRGGYTF
TRBJ2-1	TRBD1	TRBV7-9	few	TGTGCCAGCAGCCCCTTACCCGGGACAGGGGGCGGCAATGAGCAGTTCTTC	CASSPLPGTGGGNEQFF
TRBJ2-1	.	TRBV7-3	.	TGTGCCAGCAGCTTTGGAGGCTACAATGAGCAGTTCTTC	CASSFGGYNEQFF
TRBJ2-7	TRBD1	TRBV6-5	.	TGTGCCAGCAGTAAAGACAGGGGGTCCTACGAGCAGTACTTC	CASSKDRGSYEQYF
TRBJ1-2	TRBD1	TRBV4-2	.	TGTGCCAGCAGCCACGCGGGACAGGGAGGCAATGGCTACACCTTC	CASSHAGQGGNGYTF
TRBJ1-2	.	TRBV2	.	TGTGCCAGCAAGCAGGCCTATGGCTACACCTTC	CASKQAYGYTF
TRBJ1-3	.	TRBV9	.	TGTGCCAGCAGCCCGGCCTCGAACGGGGGATCTGGAAACACCATATATTTT	CASSPASNGGSGNTIYF
TRBJ1-5	TRBD1	TRBV5-4	.	TGTGCCAGCAGCTTGGGACAGGGATTTAATCAGCCCCAGCATTTT	CASSLGQGFNQPQHF
TRBJ1-2	.	TRBV9	.	TGTGCCAGCAGCGTAGGAACAGACTATGGCTACACCTTC	CASSVGTDYGYTF
TRBJ1-1	.	TRBV28	.	TGTGCCAGCAGTTTCGCAGACATGAACACTGAAGCTTTCTTT	CASSFADMNTEAFF
TRBJ1-1	TRBD1	TRBV28	.	TGTGCCAGCAGTCCCCCCTGGGGGACAGGGTGGAGGAACACTGAAGCTTTCTTT	CASSPPWGTGWRNTEAFF